The clone carrying this T cell receptor beta chain was seen more than once but under ten times. Its cognate antigen is unknown. This sample was included in a study of cytomegalovirus exposure and HLA in healthy donors. PCR amplification relied on 60 Vbeta primers (plus 13 Jbeta primers). Some clones are missing from TCRdb's copy, which holds only in-frame ones; the method was immunoSEQ multiplex PCR. The data show some 130,000 clones, around 63% seen once. V dropped 4 bases and J dropped 7 bases, with 12 bases sitting between them. Germline V CDR1 and CDR2: SGHRS, YFSETQ. This CDR3 is 13 amino acids long. Study-wide results and caveats: Later on, an analysis found that several of the most significant clusters appeared to be linked to common viral pathogens, which included parvovirus B19. HLA alleles were associated with 15,000 to 20,000 TCR beta sequences in a later analysis at 0.05 false discovery rate.

V gene TRBV5-1 combines with J gene TRBJ2-1; tentatively, D is TRBD2 (7 bases). The receptor was isolated from a human donor in good health. The source material was PBMCs. Written as DNA, the CDR3 is TGCGCCAGCAGCGAGGGGGGGAGGAATGAGCAGTTCTTC. Protein product: CASSEGGRNEQFF.